Listed here are 32 T cell receptor beta chains from one sample, sequenced in a study of shared T cell receptors in the human thymus. Sequenced by immunoSEQ multiplex PCR; TCRdb stores in-frame clones only, minus some. The repertoire includes some 700,000 clones, roughly 85% of them detected once, and around 0.01% sits in the top ten. This sample also belongs to another study, concerning human thymus T cells.

The sample taken for sequencing was thymocytes. These receptors all come from a girl less than two years old with a congenital heart defect.

The count of this clone is one. The chain links TRBV5-4 to TRBJ1-4; 7 nucleotides align to TRBD1. Per the germline V gene, CDR1 is SGHNT and CDR2 is YYREEE (reference sequence). After removal of 4 bases from V and 6 bases from J, the junction contained 9 bases not matched to a gene. There are 15 residues in the CDR3. DNA of the CDR3: TGTGCCAGCAGCCTACCGGGACAGAGCGATGAAAAACTGTTTTTT. Translation gives CASSLPGQSDEKLFF. The full variable domain, with the rest looked up from reference TRBV5-4 and TRBJ1-4, is ETGVTQSPTHLIKTRGQQVTLRCSSQSGHNTVSWYQQALGQGPQFIFQYYREEENGRGNFPPRFSGLQFPNYSSELNVNALELDDSALYLCASSLPGQSDEKLFFGSGTQLSVL.

The chain uses TRBV7-6 and TRBJ1-2; no definite D call. CDR1 is SGHVS and CDR2 is FNYEAQ in the germline V gene. The CDR3 covers 13 residues. The germline V and J ends were trimmed by 5 bases and 8 bases, with 15 bases remaining between them. This CDR3 is CASSPGRERGYTF. DNA for the CDR3: TGTGCCAGCAGCCCGGGTCGGGAAAGAGGCTACACCTTC.

The CDR3: CASGQGLIYEQYF. The CDR3 DNA reads TGTGCCAGCGGACAGGGCTTAATCTACGAGCAGTACTTC. The chain combines TRBV6-1 with TRBJ2-7, with 8 bases aligning to TRBD1. This CDR3 comprises 13 residues. The germline CDR1 and CDR2 sequences are MNHNS and SASEGT. Trimming removed 8 bases from V and 3 bases from J; junction bases left unmatched: 6.

Regarding this clone: Other DNA sequences of this sample code for an identical CDR3. The gene calls are TRBV4-3 and TRBJ2-7; 8 bases line up with TRBD1. Germline trimming cut 2 bases from V and 4 bases from J; bases unmatched to any gene: 4. The germline V gene has CDR1 LGHNA and CDR2 YSLEER. CDR3 length: 14 residues. This chain's CDR3 is CASSQTGGSYEQYF. The CDR3 DNA follows: TGCGCCAGCAGCCAAACAGGGGGGTCGTACGAGCAGTACTTC.

The chain recombines TRBV19 with TRBJ2-1; 11 nucleotides match TRBD2. V was pared by 6 bases and J by 5 bases, with 12 bases of the junction left unmatched. The CDR3 has 17 residues. Germline V gene sequence: CDR1 LNHDA, CDR2 SQIVND (reference sequence). The CDR3: CASRRRSSGGANNEQFF. The CDR3 DNA reads as TGTGCCAGTAGGAGAAGGAGTAGCGGGGGGGCAAACAATGAGCAGTTCTTC.

The V call is TRBV19, the J call TRBJ1-2, with TRBD1 identical over 10 bases. The CDR3 totals 15 residues. The germline V gene encodes CDR1 LNHDA and CDR2 SQIVND (reference sequence). V was clipped by 8 bases and J by 5 bases; unmatched bases: 11. This chain's CDR3 is CASGNRDRGHYGYTF. The DNA for the CDR3 is TGTGCCAGTGGTAACCGGGACAGGGGCCATTATGGCTACACCTTC.

This sequence joins TRBV18 and TRBJ1-2, with no clear D. The CDR3 covers 16 residues. Germline V gene data show CDR1 as KGHSH and CDR2 as LQKENI. Trimming shortened V by 0 bases and J by 1 base, and 12 bases separated the two germline ends. The CDR3 DNA reads as TGTGCCAGCTCACCACCGGGCAGAATGATTAACTATGGCTACACCTTC. Translation gives CASSPPGRMINYGYTF.

The V gene is TRBV5-6, the J gene TRBJ2-5; D is possibly TRBD2 (6 bases). The CDR3 extends over 17 amino acids. Between the trimmed V and J ends, which lost 2 bases and 7 bases, there was a span of 24 bases. Germline V lookup: CDR1 SGHDT, CDR2 YYEEEE. The CDR3 sequence: CASSFGAWGSPGGTQYF. The CDR3 DNA sequence: TGTGCCAGCAGCTTTGGAGCCTGGGGGAGTCCCGGGGGGACCCAGTACTTC.

The V gene is TRBV14, the J gene TRBJ1-2; the D gene is possibly TRBD1 (6 bases). With 3 bases removed from V and 4 bases from J, the gap between germline ends came to 12 bases. Germline V gives CDR1 SGHDN, CDR2 FVKESK. CDR3 length: 14 amino acids. The CDR3 nucleotides are TGTGCCAGCAGCCAGGGGCAGGGGTTCTATGGCTACACCTTC. The encoded protein is CASSQGQGFYGYTF.

Comment on this clone: Other nucleotide sequences from this sample produce the same CDR3. The CDR3 spells CSVRRETQYF. For the CDR3, the DNA is TGCAGTGTTAGGCGGGAGACCCAGTACTTC. The chain has TRBV29-1 and TRBJ2-5, with D hard to call. CDR3 size: 10 residues. CDR1 SQVTM and CDR2 ANQGSEA come from the germline V gene.

The chain uses TRBV10-1 and TRBJ1-5; 9 bases map to TRBD1. The germline V gene has CDR1 WNHNN and CDR2 SYGVQD (reference sequence). Losses at the gene ends were 6 bases for V and 2 bases for J; bases not matched to a gene: 2. This CDR3 contains 14 residues. The CDR3 here is CASSRDRGNQPQHF. CDR3 DNA: TGCGCCAGCAGCCGGGACAGGGGCAATCAGCCCCAGCATTTT.

The chain links TRBV9 to TRBJ1-2, with D maybe TRBD1 (6 bases). Trimming pared 3 bases from V and 1 base from J, leaving 22 bases between. The CDR3 has 18 amino acids. Per the germline V gene, CDR1 is SGDLS and CDR2 is YYNGEE. The DNA of the CDR3 is TGTGCCAGCAGCGGTTGGGGAGGGGGGCATAATTTTAACTATGGCTACACCTTC. It yields the protein CASSGWGGGHNFNYGYTF.

The rearrangement joins TRBV6-5 to TRBJ1-2, with D hard to call. Germline lookup yields CDR1 MNHEY and CDR2 SVGAGI. The CDR3 loop spans 13 amino acids. Trimming took 10 bases from V and 7 from J, leaving 19 bases between them. The CDR3 region is CATLPSGVCGYTF. The CDR3 region has the DNA TGTGCCACACTCCCGAGCGGGGTGTGTGGCTACACCTTC.

V gene TRBV5-1 combines with J gene TRBJ2-7, with a tentative D call TRBD2 (6 bases). The CDR3 is 15 residues long. V lost 0 bases, J lost 2 bases, and 12 bases lay in between. Germline CDR1 and CDR2: SGHRS and YFSETQ. In nucleotides, the CDR3 is TGCGCCAGCAGCTTGGGGTACGGGGGTGCCTACGAGCAGTACTTC. Its translation: CASSLGYGGAYEQYF.

This sequence joins TRBV28 and TRBJ1-2; D gene ambiguous. The CDR3 covers 12 residues. Germline V gives CDR1 MDHEN, CDR2 SYDVKM. V lost 6 bases to trimming and J lost 5 bases, with 10 bases between them. CDR3 DNA: TGTGCCAGCAGGACCAGCGTTTATGGCTACACCTTC. It yields the protein CASRTSVYGYTF.

The DNA for the CDR3 is TGTGCCAGCAGCCCGGCCCATGGGCCACAAGAATCCGAGGGCACCGGGGAGCTGTTTTTT. Its protein is CASSPAHGPQESEGTGELFF. The J gene is TRBJ2-2, the V gene TRBV7-3, with D perhaps matching TRBD2 (5 bases). Trimming removed 5 bases from V and 4 bases from J, with 29 bases in between. The V gene's germline CDR1 is SGHTA and CDR2 FQGTGA. This CDR3 is 20 amino acids long. The full variable domain, with the rest looked up from reference TRBV7-3 and TRBJ2-2, is GAGVSQTPSNKVTEKGKYVELRCDPISGHTALYWYRQSLGQGPEFLIYFQGTGAADDSGLPNDRFFAVRPEGSVSTLKIQRTERGDSAVYLCASSPAHGPQESEGTGELFFGEGSRLTVL.

The chain combines TRBV7-4 with TRBJ1-1, with TRBD1 identical over 8 bases. This CDR3 contains 18 residues. With V trimmed by 5 bases and J by 0 bases, 14 bases remained unmatched. Germline CDR1 SGHVT, CDR2 SQSDAQ. CDR3 loop: CASSPTLGQGGLNTEAFF. The CDR3 nucleotides read TGTGCCAGCAGCCCGACCCTCGGACAGGGCGGATTGAACACTGAAGCTTTCTTT.

The V gene is TRBV14, the J gene TRBJ1-1, with D possibly matching TRBD1 (5 bases). This CDR3 contains 15 residues. V was trimmed by 2 bases and J by 5 bases, leaving 15 bases between them. Germline loops: CDR1 SGHDN, CDR2 FVKESK. The CDR3 reads CASSQYNGGETEAFF. Written as DNA, the CDR3 is TGTGCCAGCAGCCAATATAACGGAGGGGAGACTGAAGCTTTCTTT.

This rearrangement joins TRBV4-1 to TRBJ1-2; D perhaps matches TRBD1 (5 bases). V lost 1 base and J 7 bases, leaving 16 bases between the germline ends. The germline V gene has CDR1 MGHRA and CDR2 YSYEKL. The CDR3 is made up of 15 amino acids. The CDR3 here is CASSQGLGRRGGYTF. CDR3 DNA sequence: TGCGCCAGCAGCCAAGGGCTCGGCAGAAGGGGTGGCTACACCTTC.

In its sample, this clone was seen a few times. The chain carries TRBV6-1 and TRBJ1-6, with D unclear. This CDR3 has 15 amino acids. The V end was cut by 7 bases, the J end by 6 bases, with 16 bases between. CDR1 and CDR2 (germline): MNHNS, SASEGT. CDR3 in DNA: TGTGCCAGCACCTCAGGATCCCATCTTAATTCACCCCTCCACTTT. It yields the protein CASTSGSHLNSPLHF.

The V call is TRBV19, the J call TRBJ2-1; 10 nucleotides line up with TRBD2. V gave up 0 bases and J gave up 6 bases; unmatched junction bases: 14. CDR1 and CDR2 from the germline V gene are LNHDA and SQIVND (reference sequence). CDR3 length: 19 amino acids. The CDR3 here is CASSIEARASGGWSNEQFF. Here the CDR3 DNA reads TGTGCCAGTAGTATAGAGGCAAGGGCTAGCGGGGGTTGGTCCAATGAGCAGTTCTTC.

The V and J genes are TRBV4-3 and TRBJ2-1; TRBD2 is a possible D gene (6 bases). Germline CDR1 is LGHNA and CDR2 is YSLEER. Trimming stripped 0 bases from V and 3 bases from J, with 18 bases between. The CDR3 loop spans 18 amino acids. CDR3 in DNA: TGCGCCAGCAGCCAAGATCCCACCTGCCCGGGGGACTACAATGAGCAGTTCTTC. Protein sequence: CASSQDPTCPGDYNEQFF.

This rearrangement joins TRBV7-6 to TRBJ1-3, with D perhaps matching TRBD1 (6 bases). V lost 5 bases, J lost 0 bases, and 17 bases lay in between. The CDR3 is 17 residues long. Per germline, CDR1 SGHVS and CDR2 FNYEAQ. The CDR3 DNA sequence: TGTGCCAGCAGCCCGCCCCTTGACAGGTACTCTGGAAACACCATATATTTT. Its protein product is CASSPPLDRYSGNTIYF.

The genes are TRBV5-5 and TRBJ2-7, with TRBD1 matching 7 bases. The V segment lost 1 base and the J segment 1 base; nucleotides outside the gene matches: 5. The CDR3 totals 15 residues. Germline CDR1 and CDR2: SGHKS and YYEKEE (reference sequence). CDR3: CASSLTKTGSYEQYF. The CDR3 nucleotides are TGTGCCAGCAGCTTGACCAAGACAGGGTCCTACGAGCAGTACTTC.

The V gene is TRBV4-3, the J gene TRBJ1-5; D remains unclear. CDR3 length: 16 amino acids. Germline V CDR1 and CDR2: LGHNA, YSLEER. The ends were cut back, 0 bases at V and 2 bases at J, with 11 bases in the middle. This CDR3 reads CASSQDTRVGNQPQHF. CDR3 nucleotide sequence: TGCGCCAGCAGCCAAGACACGAGGGTGGGCAATCAGCCCCAGCATTTT.

J is TRBJ1-5 and V is TRBV4-1; maybe TRBD1 (6 bases). The V gene's germline CDR1 is MGHRA and CDR2 YSYEKL. V lost 0 bases and J lost 7, with 22 bases in between. The CDR3 consists of 18 residues. The CDR3 protein is CASSQDGRLRQEGQPQHF. The CDR3 bases are TGCGCCAGCAGCCAAGACGGACGGCTGAGACAGGAAGGGCAGCCCCAGCATTTT.

This clone has a single count. J is TRBJ1-2 and V is TRBV6-5; D is undetermined. Trimming removed 7 bases from V and 3 bases from J, with 12 bases in between. There are 13 residues in the CDR3. Per germline, CDR1 MNHEY and CDR2 SVGAGI. Here the CDR3 reads CASIGLDYYGYTF. CDR3 sequence (DNA): TGTGCCAGCATCGGTTTAGATTACTATGGCTACACCTTC.

The gene calls are TRBV14 and TRBJ1-1; no clear D gene. V lost 0 bases and J lost 2, with 16 bases in between. The CDR3 sequence is 17 residues long. CDR1 is SGHDN, CDR2 FVKESK, per germline. This chain's CDR3 is CASSQDFEREENTEAFF. The CDR3 region has the DNA TGTGCCAGCAGCCAAGATTTCGAGAGGGAGGAAAACACTGAAGCTTTCTTT.

The rearrangement uses TRBV19 and TRBJ1-6, with D possibly TRBD1 on 6 matching bases. The CDR3 runs to 16 residues. Germline loops: CDR1 LNHDA, CDR2 SQIVND (reference sequence). Trimming removed 1 base at V and 8 bases at J, with 15 bases between. CDR3 amino acids: CASSIGGRTPDSPLHF. The CDR3 bases are TGTGCCAGTAGTATAGGGGGGCGGACTCCTGATTCACCCCTCCACTTT.

J is TRBJ1-2 and V is TRBV29-1, with 8 bases identical to TRBD1. The CDR3 length is 16 residues. J lost 6 bases, V lost 0 bases, and 12 bases had no gene match. Germline loops: CDR1 SQVTM, CDR2 ANQGSEA. In DNA form, the CDR3 reads TGCAGCGTTGAAGAAACCATGGACAGGGCACGTCATGGCTACACCTTC. Its translation: CSVEETMDRARHGYTF.

The gene calls are TRBV6-1 and TRBJ1-2; D gene uncertain. The germline gives CDR1 MNHNS, CDR2 SASEGT. V was clipped by 1 base and J by 6 bases, with 12 bases between them. The CDR3 sequence is 14 residues long. This CDR3 reads CASSEGVLSDGYTF. CDR3 DNA: TGTGCCAGCAGTGAAGGAGTCCTTAGTGATGGCTACACCTTC.

The chain couples TRBV6-5 to TRBJ2-7; 7 bases match TRBD1. The CDR3 is 13 amino acids. The V and J ends lost 5 bases and 3 bases, in that order; junction bases with no gene match: 4. Germline V gene sequence: CDR1 MNHEY, CDR2 SVGAGI. The CDR3 protein is CASSATGNYEQYF. CDR3 bases: TGTGCCAGCAGTGCGACAGGGAACTACGAGCAGTACTTC.